The entry below describes one TCR beta chain. Its target antigen remains unknown. One base away there is no much larger clone; base qualities are not given. This sample was taken from a study of technical replicates of blood from a few donors (dated by TCRdb to about 2017). V is reduced by 8 bases and J by 0 bases, leaving a spacing of 8 bases between them. The CDR3, from cysteine to phenylalanine, totals 13 residues. Only the CDR3 DNA is retained, 39 bases long and in frame from the first base. CDR1 and CDR2 are read off the germline V gene as ENHRY and SYGVKD. Libraries were prepared through the immunoSEQ multiplex PCR assay. The table was pulled from immuneACCESS by TCRdb, which kept in-frame rearrangements only. Such tables lose some clones; where checked, under half of the loss comes from unresolved V genes, and the rest has no known cause. The sample table holds around 79,000 clones, of which 85% to 95% were seen once. The ten largest account for over 0.25% of the sample.

The sequence came from a human donor in good health. Sequenced: T cells isolated from PBMCs. Recombination linked TRBV10-3 to TRBJ2-1; the best D guess is TRBD1, with 5 bases matching. The DNA sequence is as follows: TGTGCCATCTCCACAGGCTCCTACAATGAGCAGTTCTTC. Its protein reads: CAISTGSYNEQFF.